This TCR beta chain originates from a study of T cells in Graves' hyperthyroidism and ophthalmopathy. Amplification of TCR beta CDR3 regions used RNA as the template. A set of HTBI primers served as the primers for a first-round RT-PCR of the TCR CDR3. Each CDR3 protein is one row after TCRdb ran MiXCR on the multiplex PCR reads. Here the sample spans around 570,000 distinct CDR3 sequences, about 20% being singletons. The CDR3 consists of 15 residues. The V gene end was trimmed by 8 bases and the J gene end by 1 base; junction bases not matched to a gene: 8. Germline V gene sequence: CDR1 SNHLY, CDR2 FYNNEI. A note on this clonotype: This may come from a read error, since a much larger clone is one base off.

The sequencing input was blood. This TCR was sampled from a man in his forties or fifties with Graves' ophthalmopathy. The chain joins TRBV2 to TRBJ2-3, with 8 positions matching TRBD1. The CDR3 region has the DNA TGTGCCAGCGGTGGGGAGACAGGGGGCACAGATACGCAGTATTTT. Its translation: CASGGETGGTDTQYF.